This TCR beta chain was retrieved from a study of shared clonotypes between healthy human individuals. Assay: immunoSEQ multiplex PCR; the TCRdb copy retains only in-frame clones and omits some. The top ten hold around 12% of the sample, which has more than 400,000 clones, around 73% seen once. This clone has just a few counts. The CDR3 covers 13 residues. Germline CDR1 reads SGHNT; CDR2 reads YENEEA. Between the trimmed V and J ends, which lost 4 bases and 2 bases, there was a span of 8 bases. This rearrangement joins TRBV11-3 to TRBJ2-5; D gene ambiguous. Sequenced sample: PBMCs. The source of this sequence is a woman aged 35 to 49 in good health. Some clones in this sample may be carry-over from other donors' samples. Here the CDR3 DNA reads TGTGCCAGCAGCTCCCAAGAACAAGAGACCCAGTACTTC. Protein: CASSSQEQETQYF.